The entry below describes one T cell receptor (beta chain). This entry comes from a study of T cells in Graves' hyperthyroidism and ophthalmopathy. This CDR3 has 13 residues. CDR1 is DFQATT and CDR2 is SNEGSKA in the germline V gene (reference sequence). The V segment lost 4 bases and the J segment 7 bases; nucleotides outside the gene matches: 6. Amplified TCR beta CDR3 regions came from RNA transcripts. HTBI primers drove first-round RT-PCR of the TCR CDR3. From the multiplex PCR reads, TCRdb called clonotypes with MiXCR, one entry per CDR3 protein. The sample holds some 490,000 distinct CDR3 sequences; 22% are singletons and the top ten take under 55%.

This TCR was recovered from a woman aged 70-85 years with Graves' ophthalmopathy. V is TRBV20-1 and J is TRBJ2-7, with TRBD2 identical over 11 bases. Source material: blood. CDR3 in amino acids: CSAMTSGTREQYF. DNA of the CDR3: TGCAGTGCTATGACTAGCGGGACGAGAGAGCAGTACTTC.